The 18 T cell receptor beta chains presented below share a single source sample, sequenced in a study of Graves' ophthalmopathy and Graves' hyperthyroidism. Beta-chain TCR CDR3 regions were amplified from RNA transcripts. First-round RT-PCR employed HTBI primers, with a second-round multiplex PCR after it. TCRdb ran MiXCR on the multiplex PCR reads and lists one entry per CDR3 protein. The data contain about 400,000 distinct CDR3 sequences, about 16% of them singletons. Sequenced material: peripheral blood. These receptors came from a woman aged 18-30 years with Graves' ophthalmopathy.

The chain combines TRBV2 with TRBJ2-5; 11 bases are shared with TRBD1. CDR3 length equals 18 residues. V shed 4 bases, J shed 4 bases, and the junction held 14 bases outside the gene matches. Germline V gene sequence: CDR1 SNHLY, CDR2 FYNNEI. CDR3 loop: CASSAIRTGQGAGETQYF. CDR3 DNA sequence: TGTGCCAGCAGTGCCATTAGAACCGGACAGGGGGCAGGAGAGACCCAGTACTTC.

This clonotype has ten or more counts. No conserved phenylalanine or tryptophan is present at the end of the CDR3, so a read error is the likely explanation. The chain is built from TRBV7-8 and TRBJ2-7; 7 bases agree with TRBD1. Looked up from germline, CDR1 is SGHVS and CDR2 is FQNEAQ. CDR3 length: 18 residues. The junction had 17 bases not matched to a gene; V was cut back by 3 bases and J by 3 bases. CDR3 amino acids: CASSFPLRPGQDHYEQYL. The DNA for the CDR3 is TGTGCCAGCAGCTTTCCCCTCCGCCCAGGACAGGACCACTACGAGCAGTACCTC.

This clonotype was seen repeatedly, ten times or more. V and J are TRBV15 and TRBJ1-1; no reliable D call. Trimming cost V 0 bases and J 0 bases, with 8 bases left between them. Germline CDR1 reads LNHNV; CDR2 reads YYDKDF (reference sequence). This CDR3 region has 15 residues. The chain's CDR3 is CATSRDGNLNTEAFF. For the CDR3, the DNA is TGTGCCACCAGCAGAGATGGCAACCTGAACACTGAAGCTTTCTTT.

This clonotype was observed at least ten times. The J gene is TRBJ2-5, the V gene TRBV7-3, with D maybe TRBD1 (6 bases). Germline values: CDR1 SGHTA, CDR2 FQGTGA. The CDR3 has 13 amino acids. V was trimmed by 6 bases and J by 2 bases, leaving 10 bases between them. The CDR3 here is CASSTGTQETQYF. CDR3 in DNA: TGTGCCAGCAGTACCGGGACACAAGAGACCCAGTACTTC.

The rearrangement uses TRBV7-3 and TRBJ1-2; D gene ambiguous. The CDR3 totals 15 residues. Between the trimmed V and J ends, which lost 1 base and 4 bases, there was a span of 13 bases. From germline, CDR1 is SGHTA and CDR2 FQGTGA. CDR3 region: CASSLSGLGSYGYTF. The CDR3, as DNA: TGTGCCAGCAGCTTAAGCGGGTTGGGTTCCTATGGCTACACCTTC. The whole variable domain, filled in from reference TRBV7-3 and TRBJ1-2, reads GAGVSQTPSNKVTEKGKYVELRCDPISGHTALYWYRQSLGQGPEFLIYFQGTGAADDSGLPNDRFFAVRPEGSVSTLKIQRTERGDSAVYLCASSLSGLGSYGYTFGSGTRLTVV.

The rearrangement uses TRBV4-2 and TRBJ1-1, with 7 bases lining up with TRBD1. After removal of 1 base from V and 11 bases from J, the junction contained 10 bases not matched to a gene. In germline, CDR1 is LGHNA, CDR2 YNFKEQ. CDR3 size: 14 residues. CDR3 loop: CASSQGPSGGSAFF. The CDR3 coding sequence is TGTGCCAGCAGCCAAGGCCCTTCAGGGGGGAGCGCTTTCTTT.

This clonotype was observed many times. For the CDR3, the DNA is TGTGCCTGGAGTCGGGCAGGGGCTAATCAGCCCCAGCATTTT. Encoded protein: CAWSRAGANQPQHF. The J gene is TRBJ1-5, the V gene TRBV30, with D perhaps matching TRBD1 (6 bases). Germline lookup yields CDR1 GTSNPN and CDR2 SVGIG (reference sequence). The CDR3 totals 14 residues. Trimming took off 2 bases at V and 4 bases at J, with 12 bases between the two ends.

The chain couples TRBV12-3 or TRBV12-4 to TRBJ2-7, with TRBD2 matching over 7 bases. V was clipped by 7 bases and J by 7 bases; unmatched bases: 13. The CDR3 is made up of 14 amino acids. CDR3 loop: CASKVSGPRGEQYF. CDR3 DNA: TGTGCCAGCAAAGTTAGCGGGCCCCGGGGAGAGCAGTACTTC.

This chain links TRBV6-5 with TRBJ1-1, with D maybe TRBD1 (5 bases). This CDR3 region has 15 residues. CDR1 MNHEY and CDR2 SVGAGI come from the germline V gene. The ends were cut back, 8 bases at V and 4 bases at J, with 20 bases in the middle. CDR3 nucleotides: TGTGCCAGCGGTTGGGGGGGAGTGGGGAGCACTGAAGCTTTCTTT. Its protein product is CASGWGGVGSTEAFF.

This clonotype was detected many times. The chain combines TRBV3-1 with TRBJ1-6; D is unclear. Germline V gene sequence: CDR1 LGHDT, CDR2 YNNKEL (reference sequence). V lost 6 bases to trimming and J lost 12 bases, with 12 bases between them. The CDR3 covers 12 residues. CDR3 in amino acids: CASSFTGGPLHF. In DNA form, the CDR3 reads TGTGCCAGCAGTTTCACCGGAGGACCCCTCCACTTT.

This clonotype was recorded at least ten times. The genes are TRBV12-3 or TRBV12-4 and TRBJ1-5; 7 bases fit TRBD1. CDR3 length: 16 amino acids. V lost 6 bases and J lost 4; bases outside the gene matches: 12. This CDR3 reads CASSDRVGGFNQPQHF. CDR3 bases: TGTGCCAGCAGCGACAGGGTAGGTGGGTTTAATCAGCCCCAGCATTTT.

This clonotype is a singleton in its sample. V usage is TRBV6-1 and J usage is TRBJ2-7, with 10 bases identical to TRBD2. Germline V gene sequence: CDR1 MNHNS, CDR2 SASEGT. V was clipped by 5 bases and J by 0 bases; unmatched bases: 4. CDR3 size: 15 residues. The chain's CDR3 is CASSLTSGYSYEQYF. The CDR3 DNA sequence: TGTGCCAGCAGTCTGACTAGCGGGTACTCCTACGAGCAGTACTTC.

At least ten counts were recorded for this clonotype. V gene TRBV6-2 or TRBV6-3 combines with J gene TRBJ2-2; a possible D gene is TRBD1 (5 bases). Germline CDR1 and CDR2: MNHEY and SVGEGT. Trimming cost V 2 bases and J 3 bases, with 22 bases left between them. The CDR3 is 19 residues long. The CDR3 is CASSYQPTGTSQYTGELFF. The DNA of the CDR3 is TGTGCCAGCAGTTACCAACCTACAGGTACCTCGCAGTACACCGGGGAGCTGTTTTTT.

This clonotype occurred many times. The chain links TRBV27 to TRBJ1-1; D possibly corresponds to TRBD1 (6 bases). This CDR3 contains 13 residues. Germline CDR1 MNHEY, CDR2 SMNVEV (reference sequence). Between the trimmed V and J ends, which lost 7 bases and 6 bases, there was a span of 15 bases. For the CDR3, the DNA is TGTGCCAGCAAGTTGGACAGCATTTCTGAAGCTTTCTTT. This gives the protein CASKLDSISEAFF.

The table lists this clonotype with many counts. This chain joins TRBV10-2 and TRBJ2-5; perhaps TRBD2 as D (5 bases). V was pared by 3 bases and J by 6 bases, with 17 bases between. This CDR3 has 15 amino acids. The germline CDR1 and CDR2 sequences are WSHSY and SAAADI. The CDR3 DNA reads as TGCGCCAGCAGTGAAGAGGGCCCGTTTAGAAAGACCCAGTACTTC. Residues: CASSEEGPFRKTQYF.

In this sample, this clonotype turned up many times. The V gene is TRBV2, the J gene TRBJ2-2, with D possibly matching TRBD2 (7 bases). The CDR3 sequence is 14 residues long. V gave up 8 bases and J gave up 7 bases, with 17 bases separating them. Looked up from germline, CDR1 is SNHLY and CDR2 is FYNNEI. DNA for the CDR3: TGTGCCAGCCCCCGGGCGGGGGCCAACGGGGAGCTGTTTTTT. This sequence encodes CASPRAGANGELFF.

This clonotype was seen at least ten times. The rearrangement links TRBV20-1 to TRBJ1-6; D gene ambiguous. The CDR3 length is 15 residues. Between the trimmed V and J ends, which lost 0 bases and 7 bases, there was a span of 13 bases. Germline lookup yields CDR1 DFQATT and CDR2 SNEGSKA (reference sequence). The CDR3: CSARDSTVDNSPLHF. The DNA for the CDR3 is TGCAGTGCTAGAGATTCCACCGTTGACAATTCACCCCTCCACTTT.

This clonotype showed up many times. The chain is built from TRBV6-2 or TRBV6-3 and TRBJ1-5; 11 bases are shared with TRBD1. V shed 5 bases, J shed 2 bases, and the junction held 11 bases outside the gene matches. Germline assignment: CDR1 MNHEY and CDR2 SVGEGT. This CDR3 is built from 18 residues. Here the CDR3 reads CASSPPGQGVRGNQPQHF. The CDR3 coding sequence is TGTGCCAGCAGTCCTCCGGGACAGGGGGTACGCGGCAATCAGCCCCAGCATTTT.